These T cell receptor beta chains were read from a single sample in a study of CD4 and CD8 cells across lung adenocarcinoma regions. TCRdb called the PCR reads again in MiXCR, with one record for every CDR3 protein. The table records 5,000 or so distinct CDR3 sequences, 50% of them present only once. Input material: CD4+ T cells from the margin of a lung tumor. These receptors all come from a male donor with lung adenocarcinoma. The CD4 and CD8 labels of this study may be unreliable. CDR3s include the opening cysteine and the closing phenylalanine or tryptophan. Fields, in order: CDR3 protein, CDR3 DNA, V gene, J gene, clone size, D gene. D genes are given only for firm matches. The listing skips clone size in some rows; elsewhere it reads once, few, many or a size class.

CDR3: CASREDGLSWGYTF; DNA: TGTGCCAGCAGGGAGGACGGATTGAGTTGGGGCTACACCTTC; V: TRBV7-2; J: TRBJ1-2; size: -; D: -
CDR3: CASSDQDNQYF; DNA: TGTGCCAGCAGTGACCAGGATAATCAGTACTTC; V: TRBV6-1; J: TRBJ2-4; size: -; D: -
CDR3: CASSDGSGSADTQYF; DNA: TGTGCCAGCAGTGACGGGAGCGGGAGTGCAGATACGCAGTATTTT; V: TRBV6-4; J: TRBJ2-3; size: large; D: TRBD2
CDR3: CASSHPGTSGTSYEELFF; DNA: TGTGCCAGCAGCCACCCTGGGACTAGCGGGACCTCCTACGAGGAGCTGTTTTTC; V: TRBV6-1; J: TRBJ2-1; size: -; D: TRBD2
CDR3: CASSEGLGADTQYF; DNA: TGTGCCAGCAGTGAAGGTTTGGGAGCGGATACGCAGTATTTT; V: TRBV6-4; J: TRBJ2-3; size: -; D: -
CDR3: CASSYTQIEVPFF; DNA: TGTGCCAGCAGTTACACCCAGATAGAAGTTCCGTTCTTC; V: TRBV6-2/TRBV6-3; J: TRBJ2-1; size: few; D: -
CDR3: CASGGSGGRDQETQYF; DNA: TGTGCCAGCGGGGGGTCCGGGGGCCGTGACCAAGAGACGCAGTACTTC; V: TRBV27; J: TRBJ2-5; size: -; D: -
CDR3: CATGLGATDTQYF; DNA: TGCGCCACGGGTCTAGGAGCCACAGATACTCAGTATTTC; V: TRBV10-1; J: TRBJ2-3; size: -; D: -
CDR3: CASSEFGGRGVLDKNIQYF; DNA: TGTGCCAGCAGTGAATTCGGGGGGAGGGGAGTCTTAGACAAAAACATTCAGTACTTC; V: TRBV6-1; J: TRBJ2-4; size: -; D: TRBD2
CDR3: CASSYSWDPFYEQYF; DNA: TGTGCCAGCAGTTACTCGTGGGACCCCTTCTACGAGCAGTACTTC; V: TRBV6-5; J: TRBJ2-7; size: few; D: -
CDR3: CASGLRRIGDTQYF; DNA: TGTGCCAGCGGACTACGCCGCATTGGAGATACGCAGTATTTT; V: TRBV6-1; J: TRBJ2-3; size: -; D: -
CDR3: CGSSSGVLATNTQYF; DNA: TGTGGCAGCAGCTCGGGGGTGTTGGCCACAAATACTCAGTATTTT; V: TRBV6-1; J: TRBJ2-3; size: -; D: -
CDR3: CASSPRLGTSRETQYF; DNA: TGTGCCAGCAGCCCTCGGTTAGGGACTAGCCGTGAGACCCAGTACTTC; V: TRBV7-2; J: TRBJ2-5; size: -; D: TRBD2
CDR3: CAISDESDREETQYF; DNA: TGTGCCATCAGTGACGAGTCAGACAGGGAGGAGACCCAGTACTTC; V: TRBV10-3; J: TRBJ2-5; size: -; D: TRBD1
CDR3: CAGSVSGVTETQYF; DNA: TGCGCGGGCAGCGTATCAGGGGTCACAGAGACCCAGTACTTC; V: TRBV10-2; J: TRBJ2-5; size: -; D: -
CDR3: CASSYSIGTSASQETQYF; DNA: TGTGCCAGCAGTTACTCGATTGGGACTAGCGCATCCCAAGAGACCCAGTACTTC; V: TRBV6-5; J: TRBJ2-5; size: -; D: TRBD2
CDR3: CASRSDSILKYNEQFF; DNA: TGTGCCAGCAGATCGGACTCCATCCTAAAATACAATGAGCAGTTCTTC; V: TRBV6-1; J: TRBJ2-1; size: medium-sized; D: -
CDR3: CASRVGSYNEQFF; DNA: TGTGCCAGCCGGGTCGGCTCCTACAATGAGCAGTTCTTC; V: TRBV6-1; J: TRBJ2-1; size: medium-sized; D: -
CDR3: CASREDRTDTQYF; DNA: TGTGCCAGCAGGGAGGACAGAACAGATACGCAGTATTTT; V: TRBV6-1; J: TRBJ2-3; size: medium-sized; D: -
CDR3: CGIREGRSGSDTETQYF; DNA: TGTGGCATCAGGGAGGGTCGTAGCGGGAGTGACACAGAGACGCAGTATTTC; V: TRBV10-3; J: TRBJ2-3; size: -; D: TRBD2
CDR3: CASRNPTGFNEQFF; DNA: TGTGCCAGCAGAAACCCGACTGGGTTCAATGAGCAGTTCTTC; V: TRBV27; J: TRBJ2-1; size: -; D: -
CDR3: CASRRDYGYTF; DNA: TGTGCCAGCAGAAGGGACTATGGCTACACCTTC; V: TRBV6-1; J: TRBJ1-2; size: medium-sized; D: -
CDR3: CASSLRRGGTSGNYTQYF; DNA: TGTGCCAGCAGTTTACGACGGGGGGGGACTAGCGGCAATTATACCCAGTACTTC; V: TRBV27; J: TRBJ2-4; size: -; D: TRBD2
CDR3: CASRLQSVITEKQYF; DNA: TGTGCCAGCAGACTCCAGTCCGTAATTACAGAGAAGCAGTATTTT; V: TRBV6-5; J: TRBJ2-3; size: once; D: -
CDR3: CAIRDRTGLRGSNEQFF; DNA: TGTGCCATCAGAGATCGTACGGGACTGCGGGGGAGCAATGAGCAGTTCTTC; V: TRBV10-3; J: TRBJ2-1; size: medium-sized; D: TRBD2
CDR3: CASSYGGNTEAFF; DNA: TGTGCCAGCAGCTACGGAGGGAACACTGAAGCTTTCTTT; V: TRBV6-5; J: TRBJ1-1; size: large; D: -
CDR3: CASSAGDPETQYF; DNA: TGCGCCAGCAGTGCCGGAGACCCAGAGACCCAGTATTTT; V: TRBV10-1; J: TRBJ2-3; size: -; D: -
CDR3: CASSLGRGHSPLHF; DNA: TGTGCCAGCAGTTTGGGTAGGGGTCATTCACCCCTCCACTTT; V: TRBV27; J: TRBJ1-6; size: -; D: -
CDR3: CASSAVETQYF; DNA: TGTGCCAGCAGCGCAGTCGAGACCCAGTACTTC; V: TRBV11-3; J: TRBJ2-5; size: medium-sized; D: -
CDR3: CASSYSRGPSSRNEQFF; DNA: TGTGCCAGCAGTTACTCGAGAGGGCCTAGTAGTAGGAATGAGCAGTTCTTC; V: TRBV6-5; J: TRBJ2-1; size: -; D: -
CDR3: CASSDLGRCAKDTQYF; DNA: TGTGCCAGCAGTGATTTGGGGCGGTGTGCCAAAGATACGCAGTACTTC; V: TRBV6-1; J: TRBJ2-4; size: -; D: -
CDR3: CASSQEGAGSNIQYF; DNA: TGTGCCAGCAGCCAAGAAGGGGCGGGGAGCAACATTCAGTACTTC; V: TRBV3-1; J: TRBJ2-4; size: -; D: -
CDR3: CASSQGPGGYTF; DNA: TGTGCCAGCAGCCAGGGTCCTGGAGGCTACACCTTC; V: TRBV27; J: TRBJ1-2; size: -; D: -
CDR3: CASLTAYNSPLHF; DNA: TGTGCCAGCTTGACGGCGTATAATTCACCCCTCCACTTT; V: TRBV6-1; J: TRBJ1-6; size: -; D: -
CDR3: CASSYSSRLPNNREQFF; DNA: TGTGCCAGCAGTTACTCGAGCCGACTTCCAAATAACAGAGAGCAGTTCTTC; V: TRBV6-5; J: TRBJ2-1; size: -; D: -
CDR3: CASRVDRTQETQYF; DNA: TGTGCCAGCAGGGTCGACAGGACCCAAGAGACCCAGTACTTC; V: TRBV6-1; J: TRBJ2-5; size: medium-sized; D: -
CDR3: CASSRQGDSGNTIYF; DNA: TGTGCCAGCAGCAGACAGGGCGACTCTGGAAACACCATATATTTT; V: TRBV6-1; J: TRBJ1-3; size: -; D: TRBD1